What follows are 30 T cell receptor beta chains derived from one specimen sequenced in a study of blood T cell repertoires in COVID-19. TCRdb's table, derived via immunoSEQ multiplex PCR, lists solely in-frame clones and lacks some. Here the sample spans approximately 100,000 clones, around nine tenths being singletons. The specimen was peripheral blood. The receptors were gathered from a human donor in a cohort sampled during active COVID-19.

The chain recombines TRBV3-1 (or the pseudogene TRBV3-2) with TRBJ1-2, with D possibly being TRBD1 (5 bases). The V end lost 0 bases, the J end lost 8 bases, and 13 bases lay between the germline ends. Germline V gene sequence: CDR1 LGHDT, CDR2 YNNKEL (reference sequence). The CDR3 covers 14 residues. The CDR3 protein is CASSQDKGVGGYTF. Here the CDR3 DNA reads TGTGCCAGCAGCCAAGATAAAGGGGTCGGAGGCTACACCTTC.

V gene TRBV28 combines with J gene TRBJ2-2; TRBD2 agrees at 9 bases. The CDR3 covers 17 residues. CDR1 and CDR2 (germline): MDHEN, SYDVKM. The trim removed 5 bases at V and 7 bases at J, leaving 14 bases unmatched. CDR3 loop: CASSTLLSRGGIGELFF. Here the CDR3 DNA reads TGTGCCAGCAGTACTCTACTGTCGCGGGGGGGCATCGGGGAGCTGTTTTTT. Looking up the rest from reference TRBV28 and TRBJ2-2 gives the full variable domain: DVKVTQSSRYLVKRTGEKVFLECVQDMDHENMFWYRQDPGLGLRLIYFSYDVKMKEKGDIPEGYSVSREKKERFSLILESASTNQTSMYLCASSTLLSRGGIGELFFGEGSRLTVL.

The chain couples TRBV2 to TRBJ2-6, with a possible D match to TRBD2 (5 bases). Germline V lookup: CDR1 SNHLY, CDR2 FYNNEI. V gave up 6 bases and J gave up 0 bases, with 9 bases separating them. The length of the CDR3 is 15 residues. The CDR3 sequence is CASSPDYSGANVLTF. The CDR3 DNA is TGTGCCAGCAGCCCCGACTACTCTGGGGCCAACGTCCTGACTTTC.

J is TRBJ2-7 and V is TRBV6-1; 7 bases line up with TRBD1. With V trimmed by 0 bases and J by 4 bases, 3 bases remained unmatched. The CDR3 contains 14 residues. Looked up from germline, CDR1 is MNHNS and CDR2 is SASEGT. Here the CDR3 DNA reads TGTGCCAGCAGTGAAGCCGAGGGGGCGTACGAGCAGTACTTC. Amino acid sequence: CASSEAEGAYEQYF.

V gene TRBV19 combines with J gene TRBJ2-2; 7 bases agree with TRBD1. The germline V gene has CDR1 LNHDA and CDR2 SQIVND (reference sequence). This CDR3 contains 17 residues. J gave up 0 bases and V 6 bases, and 10 bases lay outside the gene matches. CDR3 in DNA: TGTGCCAGTAGCCCCAGGGGGAAATCTTCGAACACCGGGGAGCTGTTTTTT. Encoded protein: CASSPRGKSSNTGELFF. The whole variable domain, remainder taken from reference TRBV19 and TRBJ2-2, is DGGITQSPKYLFRKEGQNVTLSCEQNLNHDAMYWYRQDPGQGLRLIYYSQIVNDFQKGDIAEGYSVSREKKESFPLTVTSAQKNPTAFYLCASSPRGKSSNTGELFFGEGSRLTVL.

This rearrangement joins TRBV19 to TRBJ2-1; D might be TRBD1 (6 bases). V dropped 5 bases and J dropped 7 bases, with 12 bases sitting between them. The CDR3 totals 13 residues. The germline V gene encodes CDR1 LNHDA and CDR2 SQIVND (reference sequence). For the CDR3, the DNA is TGTGCCAGTAGTGCCTACAGGGAGAATGAGCAGTTCTTC. It yields the protein CASSAYRENEQFF.

The chain combines TRBV5-6 with TRBJ2-3; TRBD1 matches at 9 bases. The V gene's germline CDR1 is SGHDT and CDR2 YYEEEE. After removal of 4 bases from V and 6 bases from J, the junction contained 12 bases not matched to a gene. This CDR3 comprises 16 residues. The CDR3 DNA reads TGTGCCAGCAGCACACTGGACAGGGGACGGACGGATACGCAGTATTTT. Translation: CASSTLDRGRTDTQYF.

The rearrangement joins TRBV4-2 to TRBJ2-3; 12 nucleotides align to TRBD2. The CDR3 is 16 amino acids. The J segment lost 6 bases and the V segment lost 1 base, leaving 5 bases of the junction unmatched. CDR1 and CDR2 from the germline V gene are LGHNA and YNFKEQ. The CDR3 bases are TGTGCCAGCAGCCAAGGTCCTAGCGGGGGGGCGGATACGCAGTATTTT. The encoded protein is CASSQGPSGGADTQYF.

This chain links TRBV5-1 with TRBJ1-4; TRBD1 matches 8 bases. The CDR3 is 18 amino acids. Germline-derived CDR1 and CDR2 are SGHRS and YFSETQ. Losses at the gene ends were 0 bases for V and 0 bases for J; bases not matched to a gene: 7. The DNA for the CDR3 is TGCGCCAGCAGCTTGGGCGGGACAGGAGGTGCAACTAATGAAAAACTGTTTTTT. The encoded protein is CASSLGGTGGATNEKLFF.

This clone ranks as medium-sized. V gene TRBV4-2 combines with J gene TRBJ2-7; D gene uncertain. CDR3 length equals 16 residues. The germline V and J ends were trimmed by 0 bases and 6 bases, with 18 bases remaining between them. CDR1 and CDR2 (germline): LGHNA, YNFKEQ. Here the CDR3 reads CASSQDTRSTTGEQYF. CDR3 bases: TGTGCCAGCAGCCAAGACACCCGCTCGACCACGGGCGAGCAGTACTTC.

This sequence joins TRBV18 and TRBJ2-5, with 7 bases identical to TRBD1. This CDR3 has 13 residues. Unmatched junction bases numbered 14, after V lost 5 bases and J lost 14 bases. Looked up from germline, CDR1 is KGHSH and CDR2 is LQKENI. CDR3 sequence: CASSARTGESRYF. The CDR3 region has the DNA TGTGCCAGCTCAGCCCGGACAGGCGAATCCCGCTACTTC.

The chain combines TRBV19 with TRBJ2-1; TRBD1 agrees at 7 bases. V gave up 9 bases and J gave up 1 base; unmatched junction bases: 6. Germline V gene data show CDR1 as LNHDA and CDR2 as SQIVND (reference sequence). The CDR3 consists of 14 residues. CDR3 amino acids: CASRGTDSYNEQFF. The CDR3 DNA reads TGTGCCAGCAGGGGGACAGATTCCTACAATGAGCAGTTCTTC.

The chain joins TRBV11-2 to TRBJ2-3, with 7 nucleotides matching TRBD2. Germline CDR1 reads SGHAT; CDR2 reads FQNNGV. The J segment lost 8 bases and the V segment lost 0 bases, leaving 11 bases of the junction unmatched. The CDR3 spans 16 residues. The CDR3 here is CASSLDSGSGFFTQYF. CDR3 bases: TGTGCCAGCAGCTTAGACAGCGGTAGCGGGTTTTTTACGCAGTATTTT.

CDR3 nucleotides: TGTGCCAGCCACGGTTCGGGGGTGCACTATGGCTACACCTTC. Amino acids: CASHGSGVHYGYTF. V is TRBV28 and J is TRBJ1-2; D is possibly TRBD1 (5 bases). Germline CDR1 and CDR2: MDHEN and SYDVKM. The CDR3 runs 14 residues. Trimming removed 8 bases at V and 3 bases at J, with 16 bases between.

In this sample, this clone turned up once. The V gene is TRBV5-1, the J gene TRBJ2-5, with D possibly TRBD1 on 6 matching bases. Germline V gene sequence: CDR1 SGHRS, CDR2 YFSETQ. Trimming cost V 3 bases and J 6 bases, with 15 bases left between them. The CDR3 length is 14 residues. As DNA, the CDR3 is TGCGCCAGCAGCTGGGACCAAACAGGGAAGACCCAGTACTTC. It encodes CASSWDQTGKTQYF.

The chain combines TRBV21-1 with TRBJ2-7; TRBD1, the table's D call, lacks a check against the DNA. TRBV21-1 is a pseudogene locus. The CDR3 spans 13 residues. The CDR3 loop is CASSKDRPYEQYF. The CDR3 DNA is TGTGCCAGCAGCAAGGACAGGCCCTACGAGCAGTACTTC.

The gene calls are TRBV27 and TRBJ2-4, with 7 positions matching TRBD2. Trimming cost V 6 bases and J 0 bases; bases outside gene matches: 5. CDR3 size: 15 residues. CDR1 and CDR2 from the germline V gene are MNHEY and SMNVEV (reference sequence). CDR3 sequence (DNA): TGTGCCAGCAGGGGGGGGTTTTTAGCCAAAAACATTCAGTACTTC. It codes for CASRGGFLAKNIQYF.

This sequence joins TRBV20-1 and TRBJ1-2; D ambiguous. CDR3 length: 11 amino acids. Per germline, CDR1 DFQATT and CDR2 SNEGSKA (reference sequence). V was pared by 6 bases and J by 5 bases, with 10 bases between. DNA of the CDR3: TGCAGTGCAACATCCGGGTATGGCTACACCTTC. The encoded protein is CSATSGYGYTF.

The chain is built from TRBV9 and TRBJ2-7, with 7 bases matching TRBD1. The CDR3 is 16 amino acids. After removal of 3 bases from V and 0 bases from J, the junction contained 9 bases not matched to a gene. Germline V gene data show CDR1 as SGDLS and CDR2 as YYNGEE. The CDR3: CASSEGTAASSYEQYF. CDR3 DNA sequence: TGTGCCAGCAGCGAAGGGACAGCTGCCTCCTCCTACGAGCAGTACTTC.

The gene calls are TRBV5-1 and TRBJ1-1; D gene ambiguous. The V and J ends lost 1 base and 2 bases respectively, with 9 bases between them. The CDR3 extends over 14 amino acids. The germline V gene has CDR1 SGHRS and CDR2 YFSETQ. CDR3 sequence (DNA): TGCGCCAGCAGCTTGCACAACCGAAACACTGAAGCTTTCTTT. Amino acids: CASSLHNRNTEAFF.

This chain joins TRBV27 and TRBJ2-7, with a tentative D call TRBD1 (6 bases). Germline V gene lookup returns CDR1 MNHEY and CDR2 SMNVEV (reference sequence). This CDR3 spans 14 amino acids. With 6 bases removed from V and 5 bases from J, the gap between germline ends came to 17 bases. This CDR3 reads CASSPTGGFDEQYF. The CDR3 DNA reads as TGTGCCAGCAGCCCGACAGGTGGTTTCGACGAGCAGTACTTC.

CDR3 sequence (DNA): TGTGCCAGTAGTACCCGGGACAGGGCACCCTACGAGCAGTACTTC. Translation: CASSTRDRAPYEQYF. The gene calls are TRBV19 and TRBJ2-7; 9 bases agree with TRBD1. V shed 4 bases, J shed 2 bases, and the junction held 6 bases outside the gene matches. Germline values: CDR1 LNHDA, CDR2 SQIVND (reference sequence). This CDR3 region has 15 residues.

The rearrangement joins TRBV4-1 to TRBJ2-7; D remains ambiguous. With 1 base removed from V and 2 bases from J, the gap between germline ends came to 12 bases. From germline, CDR1 is MGHRA and CDR2 YSYEKL. The CDR3 length is 15 residues. The CDR3 coding sequence is TGCGCCAGCAGCCAAGCAGGATTCAGGACCTACGAGCAGTACTTC. Amino acid sequence: CASSQAGFRTYEQYF.

The J gene is TRBJ1-1, the V gene TRBV7-3, with a weak D call TRBD1 (6 bases). The CDR3 consists of 14 residues. V lost 4 bases and J 5 bases, leaving 14 bases between the germline ends. CDR1 and CDR2 from the germline V gene are SGHTA and FQGTGA. CDR3 sequence (DNA): TGTGCCAGCAGCTCACAGGGAATGAGTACTGAAGCTTTCTTT. It yields the protein CASSSQGMSTEAFF.

V usage is TRBV4-3 and J usage is TRBJ2-2, with 8 positions matching TRBD1. This CDR3 is 18 amino acids long. V trimming: 0 bases; J trimming: 6 bases; junction bases outside the gene matches: 12. From germline, CDR1 is LGHNA and CDR2 YSLEER. The CDR3 nucleotides are TGCGCCAGCAGCCAAGATCGAGGACAGGGATGGGCGTCCGGGGAGCTGTTTTTT. Protein sequence: CASSQDRGQGWASGELFF.

The chain carries TRBV19 and TRBJ1-5, with TRBD1 identical over 10 bases. The CDR3 has 16 residues. Germline-derived CDR1 and CDR2 are LNHDA and SQIVND (reference sequence). The junction had 6 bases not matched to a gene; V was cut back by 7 bases and J by 0 bases. CDR3: CASKGTGANSNQPQHF. DNA for the CDR3: TGTGCCAGTAAGGGGACAGGGGCAAATAGCAATCAGCCCCAGCATTTT.

This clone has only one observation. V gene TRBV6-5 combines with J gene TRBJ2-2, with a tentative D call TRBD2 (6 bases). V lost 6 bases, J lost 4 bases, and 9 bases lay in between. CDR3 length equals 13 residues. The germline CDR1 and CDR2 sequences are MNHEY and SVGAGI. DNA of the CDR3: TGTGCCAGCAGGGAGGGGCGCACCGGGGAGCTGTTTTTT. Translated, it gives CASREGRTGELFF.

The chain is built from TRBV6-1 and TRBJ2-7; the match to TRBD1 covers 9 bases. From germline, CDR1 is MNHNS and CDR2 SASEGT. The CDR3 spans 15 residues. The ends lost 0 bases at V and 5 bases at J; junction bases unmatched: 5. The CDR3 protein is CASSEAAGTGHEQYF. CDR3 DNA: TGTGCCAGCAGTGAAGCCGCCGGGACAGGGCACGAGCAGTACTTC.

V gene TRBV2 combines with J gene TRBJ2-1; possibly TRBD2 for D (5 bases). The V gene's germline CDR1 is SNHLY and CDR2 FYNNEI. The ends were cut back, 4 bases at V and 4 bases at J, with 20 bases in the middle. The CDR3 covers 17 residues. The CDR3 nucleotides read TGTGCCAGCAGTGGCCTCGGAGGAGAGATGGGTTACAATGAGCAGTTCTTC. Translated, it gives CASSGLGGEMGYNEQFF. The full variable domain, rest sourced from reference TRBV2 and TRBJ2-1, is EPEVTQTPSHQVTQMGQEVILRCVPISNHLYFYWYRQILGQKVEFLVSFYNNEISEKSEIFDDQFSVERPDGSNFTLKIRSTKLEDSAMYFCASSGLGGEMGYNEQFFGPGTRLTVL.

CDR3 protein: CASSQTRQAANTEAFF. The DNA for the CDR3 is TGCGCCAGCAGCCAAACTAGACAGGCGGCGAACACTGAAGCTTTCTTT. V is TRBV4-1 and J is TRBJ1-1; a possible D gene is TRBD1 (6 bases). V lost 2 bases and J 1 base, leaving 14 bases between the germline ends. The germline CDR1 and CDR2 sequences are MGHRA and YSYEKL. The CDR3 loop spans 16 amino acids.